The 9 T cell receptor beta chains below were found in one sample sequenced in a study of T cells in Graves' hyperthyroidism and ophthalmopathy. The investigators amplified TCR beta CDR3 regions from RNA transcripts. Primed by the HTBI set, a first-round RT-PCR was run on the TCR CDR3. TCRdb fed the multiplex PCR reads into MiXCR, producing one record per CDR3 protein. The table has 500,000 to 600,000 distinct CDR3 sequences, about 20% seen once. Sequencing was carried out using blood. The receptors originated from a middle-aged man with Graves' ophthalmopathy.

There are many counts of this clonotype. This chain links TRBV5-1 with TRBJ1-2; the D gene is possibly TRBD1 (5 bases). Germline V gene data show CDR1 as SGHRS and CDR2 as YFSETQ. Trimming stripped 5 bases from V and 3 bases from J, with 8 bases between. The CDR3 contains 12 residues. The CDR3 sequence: CASSATDYGYTF. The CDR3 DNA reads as TGCGCCAGCAGTGCGACAGACTATGGCTACACCTTC.

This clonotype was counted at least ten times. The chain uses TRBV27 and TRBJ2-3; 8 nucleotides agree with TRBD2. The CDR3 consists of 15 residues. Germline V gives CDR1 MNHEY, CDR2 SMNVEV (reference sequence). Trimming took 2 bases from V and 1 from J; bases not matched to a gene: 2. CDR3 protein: CASSLALAGTDTQYF. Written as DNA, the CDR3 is TGTGCCAGCAGTTTAGCACTAGCGGGCACAGATACGCAGTATTTT.

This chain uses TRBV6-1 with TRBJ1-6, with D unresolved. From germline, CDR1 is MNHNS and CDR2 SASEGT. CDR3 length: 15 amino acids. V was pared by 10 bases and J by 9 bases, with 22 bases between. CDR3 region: CANSPSLGRGSPLHF. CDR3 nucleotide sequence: TGTGCCAACTCCCCCTCCCTGGGCCGGGGTTCACCCCTCCACTTT.

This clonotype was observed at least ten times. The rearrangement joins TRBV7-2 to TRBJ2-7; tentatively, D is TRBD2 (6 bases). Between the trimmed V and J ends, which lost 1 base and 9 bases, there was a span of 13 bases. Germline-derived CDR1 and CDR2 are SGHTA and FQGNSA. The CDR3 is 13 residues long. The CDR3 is CASSLEFSGGQYF. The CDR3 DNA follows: TGTGCCAGCAGCTTAGAGTTTTCCGGGGGGCAGTACTTC.

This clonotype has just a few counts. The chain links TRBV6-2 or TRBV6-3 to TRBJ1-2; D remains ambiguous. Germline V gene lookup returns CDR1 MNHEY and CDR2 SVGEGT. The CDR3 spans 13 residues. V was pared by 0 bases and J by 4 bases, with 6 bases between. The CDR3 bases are TGTGCCAGCAGTTACTCTGCAGGCTATGGCTACACCTTC. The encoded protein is CASSYSAGYGYTF.

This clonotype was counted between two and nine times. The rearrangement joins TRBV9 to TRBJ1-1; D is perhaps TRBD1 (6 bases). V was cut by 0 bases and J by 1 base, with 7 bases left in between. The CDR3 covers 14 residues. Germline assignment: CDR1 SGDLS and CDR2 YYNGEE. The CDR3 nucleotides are TGTGCCAGCAGCGTAGGGGGGGCGAACACTGAAGCTTTCTTT. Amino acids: CASSVGGANTEAFF.

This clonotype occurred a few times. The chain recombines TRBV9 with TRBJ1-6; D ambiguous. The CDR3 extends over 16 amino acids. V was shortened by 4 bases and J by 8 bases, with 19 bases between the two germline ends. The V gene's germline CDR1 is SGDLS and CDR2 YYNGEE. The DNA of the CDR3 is TGTGCCAGCAGCTATCGCCCGTCCGTTTCTGATTCACCCCTCCACTTT. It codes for CASSYRPSVSDSPLHF.

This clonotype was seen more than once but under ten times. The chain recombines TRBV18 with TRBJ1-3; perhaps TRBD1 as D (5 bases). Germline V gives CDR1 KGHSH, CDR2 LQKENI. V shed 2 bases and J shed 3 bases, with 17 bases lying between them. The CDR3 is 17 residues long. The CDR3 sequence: CASSPMGAQGGGNTIYF. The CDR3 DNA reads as TGTGCCAGCTCACCAATGGGCGCCCAGGGAGGTGGAAACACCATATATTTT. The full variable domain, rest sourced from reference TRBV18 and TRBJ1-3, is NAGVMQNPRHLVRRRGQEARLRCSPMKGHSHVYWYRQLPEEGLKFMVYLQKENIIDESGMPKERFSAEFPKEGPSILRIQQVVRGDSAAYFCASSPMGAQGGGNTIYFGEGSWLTVV.

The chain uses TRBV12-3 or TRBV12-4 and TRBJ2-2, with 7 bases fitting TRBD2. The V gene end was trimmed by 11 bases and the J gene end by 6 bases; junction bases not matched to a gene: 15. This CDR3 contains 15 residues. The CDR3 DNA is TGTGCCCGCGAGGGGACGGGGGGTTCATCCGGGGAGCTGTTTTTT. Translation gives CAREGTGGSSGELFF.